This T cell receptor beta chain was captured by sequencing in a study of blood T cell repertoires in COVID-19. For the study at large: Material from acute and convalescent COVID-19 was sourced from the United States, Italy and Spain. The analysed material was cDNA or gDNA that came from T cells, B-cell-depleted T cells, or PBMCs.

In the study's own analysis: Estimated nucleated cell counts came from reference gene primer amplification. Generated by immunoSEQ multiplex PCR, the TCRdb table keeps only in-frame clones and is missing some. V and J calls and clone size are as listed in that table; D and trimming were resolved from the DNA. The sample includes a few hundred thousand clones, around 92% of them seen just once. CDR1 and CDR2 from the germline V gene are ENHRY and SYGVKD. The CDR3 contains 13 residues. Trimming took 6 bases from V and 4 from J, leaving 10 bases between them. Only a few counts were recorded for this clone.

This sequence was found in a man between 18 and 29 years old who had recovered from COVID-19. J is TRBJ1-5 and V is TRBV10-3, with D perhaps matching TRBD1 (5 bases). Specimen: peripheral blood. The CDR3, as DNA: TGTGCCATCAGACAGGATCCTAATCAGCCCCAGCATTTT. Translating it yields CAIRQDPNQPQHF.